The 22 T cell receptor beta chains presented below share a single source sample, sequenced in a study of blood T cell repertoires in COVID-19. Clones were read by immunoSEQ multiplex PCR, and TCRdb kept only the in-frame ones, dropping some. The data contain about 210,000 clones, approximately 85% of them singletons. The sequenced sample consisted of peripheral blood. These receptors were collected from a man aged 45 to 65 with COVID-19, enrolled during active disease.

Details on this clone: Other DNA sequences from this sample encode an identical CDR3 as well. The V and J genes are TRBV6-5 and TRBJ1-2, with TRBD1 identical over 7 bases. Per the germline V gene, CDR1 is MNHEY and CDR2 is SVGAGI. The CDR3 contains 12 residues. The J segment lost 8 bases and the V segment lost 0 bases, leaving 0 bases of the junction unmatched. The CDR3 loop reads CASSYSTGGYTF. The CDR3 region has the DNA TGTGCCAGCAGTTACTCGACAGGGGGCTACACCTTC.

With respect to this clone: The sample holds other DNA sequences that translate to the same CDR3. The chain couples TRBV7-3 to TRBJ1-1; 9 bases match TRBD1. With 5 bases clipped from V and 2 bases from J, the junction kept 3 bases outside the gene matches. The CDR3 contains 14 residues. Looked up from germline, CDR1 is SGHTA and CDR2 is FQGTGA. The CDR3 coding sequence is TGTGCCAGCAGCCCGACAGGGGGTAACACTGAAGCTTTCTTT. Its translation is CASSPTGGNTEAFF.

This rearrangement joins TRBV13 to TRBJ2-7, with 10 bases matching TRBD1. Germline loops: CDR1 PRHDT, CDR2 FYEKMQ (reference sequence). With V trimmed by 3 bases and J by 4 bases, 3 bases remained unmatched. The length of the CDR3 is 14 residues. The CDR3 coding sequence is TGTGCCAGCAGCTTGGGACAGGGGCGGTACGAGCAGTACTTC. Its translation is CASSLGQGRYEQYF.

The J gene is TRBJ1-5, the V gene TRBV18; unclear D gene. CDR1 KGHSH and CDR2 LQKENI come from the germline V gene. Between the trimmed V and J ends, which lost 3 bases and 4 bases, there was a span of 13 bases. The CDR3 has 15 amino acids. The CDR3 loop is CASSPSESRNQPQHF. CDR3 sequence (DNA): TGTGCCAGCTCACCCTCTGAGAGCCGAAATCAGCCCCAGCATTTT.

The chain combines TRBV6-4 with TRBJ2-2; the D gene is possibly TRBD1 (5 bases). Per germline, CDR1 MRHNA and CDR2 SNTAGT. V was shortened by 5 bases and J by 4 bases, with 14 bases between the two germline ends. The CDR3 runs 15 residues. The CDR3 loop reads CASSLSTGATGELFF. The CDR3 nucleotides read TGTGCCAGCAGTCTCAGTACAGGAGCCACCGGGGAGCTGTTTTTT.

The chain carries TRBV28 and TRBJ2-3; no clear D. Germline loops: CDR1 MDHEN, CDR2 SYDVKM. Trimming shortened V by 5 bases and J by 0 bases, and 15 bases separated the two germline ends. The CDR3 totals 16 residues. The CDR3 nucleotides are TGTGCCAGCAGTCTTTCCAACGGTCCTAGCACAGATACGCAGTATTTT. Amino acids: CASSLSNGPSTDTQYF.

This rearrangement joins TRBV20-1 to TRBJ1-1; D gene uncertain. Germline V CDR1 and CDR2: DFQATT, SNEGSKA (reference sequence). Trimming stripped 6 bases from V and 4 bases from J, with 9 bases between. CDR3 length: 11 amino acids. CDR3 protein: CSAAEVTEAFF. CDR3 sequence (DNA): TGCAGTGCGGCAGAGGTCACTGAAGCTTTCTTT.

The rearrangement links TRBV18 to TRBJ2-7; 9 bases are shared with TRBD1. The V gene end was trimmed by 6 bases and the J gene end by 7 bases; junction bases not matched to a gene: 7. The CDR3 runs 13 residues. The germline gives CDR1 KGHSH, CDR2 LQKENI. As DNA, the CDR3 is TGTGCCAGCTCGTCCGGGACAGGGAGTGAGCAGTACTTC. Translated: CASSSGTGSEQYF.

This clone has just one count. The CDR3: CASSLEATWTGLNEQFF. The CDR3 DNA sequence: TGTGCCAGCAGCTTAGAGGCTACCTGGACAGGTCTGAATGAGCAGTTCTTC. V and J are TRBV7-9 and TRBJ2-1; 7 bases match TRBD1. This CDR3 spans 17 amino acids. Germline V CDR1 and CDR2: SEHNR, FQNEAQ (reference sequence). J gave up 7 bases and V 1 base, and 13 bases lay outside the gene matches.

J is TRBJ2-2 and V is TRBV10-1; 7 bases fit TRBD1. V gave up 1 base and J gave up 7 bases; unmatched junction bases: 9. The CDR3 extends over 16 amino acids. Germline V lookup: CDR1 WNHNN, CDR2 SYGVQD (reference sequence). The CDR3 region is CASSELPRGSNGELFF. The CDR3, as DNA: TGCGCCAGCAGTGAGTTGCCCAGGGGGTCGAACGGGGAGCTGTTTTTT.

In this sample, this clone turned up once. The gene calls are TRBV6-5 and TRBJ2-3; TRBD2 aligns across 11 bases. This CDR3 has 15 residues. Per the germline V gene, CDR1 is MNHEY and CDR2 is SVGAGI. V shed 7 bases, J shed 5 bases, and the junction held 8 bases outside the gene matches. Here the CDR3 DNA reads TGTGCCAGCATAAATAGCGGGGGGGGTGTAGATACGCAGTATTTT. Residues: CASINSGGGVDTQYF.

This clone was seen at least ten times. The chain has TRBV6-2 or TRBV6-3 and TRBJ1-2, with D unclear. The ends were cut back, 2 bases at V and 7 bases at J, with 11 bases in the middle. Germline CDR1 reads MNHEY; CDR2 reads SVGEGT. The CDR3 spans 13 residues. This chain's CDR3 is CASSYKELFGYTF. In DNA form, the CDR3 reads TGTGCCAGCAGTTACAAGGAACTATTTGGCTACACCTTC.

V and J are TRBV7-9 and TRBJ2-7, with D hard to call. The V gene's germline CDR1 is SEHNR and CDR2 FQNEAQ (reference sequence). The CDR3 is 12 residues long. Trimming pared 4 bases from V and 5 bases from J, leaving 9 bases between. The CDR3 bases are TGTGCCAGCAGCTCCCTAAAAAACGAGCAGTACTTC. Protein product: CASSSLKNEQYF.

The chain employs TRBV4-3 and TRBJ2-5, with a tentative D call TRBD1 (6 bases). The V end was cut by 5 bases, the J end by 4 bases, with 11 bases between. Germline V gives CDR1 LGHNA, CDR2 YSLEER. CDR3 length: 13 residues. CDR3 coding DNA: TGCGCCAGCAGCGATCGAGGGGGAGAGACCCAGTACTTC. Amino acid sequence: CASSDRGGETQYF.

V gene TRBV7-8 combines with J gene TRBJ2-3; unclear D gene. V was cut by 1 base and J by 4 bases, with 9 bases left in between. The V gene's germline CDR1 is SGHVS and CDR2 FQNEAQ. This CDR3 has 14 amino acids. The CDR3 is CASSLGLSPDTQYF. CDR3 in DNA: TGTGCCAGCAGCTTAGGTCTATCCCCAGATACGCAGTATTTT.

The rearrangement uses TRBV29-1 and TRBJ1-1; the D gene is possibly TRBD1 (5 bases). Trimming cost V 6 bases and J 6 bases, with 17 bases left between them. Germline lookup yields CDR1 SQVTM and CDR2 ANQGSEA. This CDR3 spans 13 amino acids. Here the CDR3 DNA reads TGCAGCGTCTACCCTACAGGAGGGGCTGAAGCTTTCTTT. Its translation: CSVYPTGGAEAFF.

This chain links TRBV7-2 with TRBJ2-3, with a weak D call TRBD2 (5 bases). V was pared by 5 bases and J by 4 bases, with 13 bases between. This CDR3 has 14 residues. The germline V gene has CDR1 SGHTA and CDR2 FQGNSA. The CDR3 protein is CASSPEERADTQYF. As DNA, the CDR3 is TGTGCCAGCAGCCCAGAGGAGAGGGCAGATACGCAGTATTTT. Variable domain in full (rest from reference TRBV7-2 and TRBJ2-3): GAGVSQSPSNKVTEKGKDVELRCDPISGHTALYWYRQSLGQGLEFLIYFQGNSAPDKSGLPSDRFSAERTGGSVSTLTIQRTQQEDSAVYLCASSPEERADTQYFGPGTRLTVL.

This clone was seen a handful of times. The V and J genes are TRBV7-8 and TRBJ2-1, with 8 bases identical to TRBD2. V dropped 2 bases and J dropped 10; count of bases not matched to a gene: 4. CDR3 length equals 13 residues. Germline CDR1 reads SGHVS; CDR2 reads FQNEAQ. The CDR3 sequence is CASSLKVAGEQFF. CDR3 sequence (DNA): TGTGCCAGCAGCTTAAAGGTAGCGGGGGAGCAGTTCTTC.

The V and J genes are TRBV25-1 and TRBJ2-7; D uncertain. The CDR3 loop spans 12 amino acids. Germline values: CDR1 MGHDK, CDR2 SYGVNS. As DNA, the CDR3 is TGTGCTCCGGTGAGGAGCTCCTACGAGCAGTACTTC. This sequence encodes CAPVRSSYEQYF.

The chain employs TRBV3-1 (or the pseudogene TRBV3-2) and TRBJ2-2; D is perhaps TRBD2 (5 bases). CDR1 is LGHDT, CDR2 YNNKEL, per germline (reference sequence). CDR3 size: 15 residues. V lost 7 bases and J lost 4, with 16 bases in between. CDR3 nucleotide sequence: TGTGCCAGCACCGACACGGGAAGGCCCACCGGGGAGCTGTTTTTT. It translates to CASTDTGRPTGELFF.

The rearrangement links TRBV29-1 to TRBJ1-1; D is uncertain. The length of the CDR3 is 13 residues. V was trimmed by 4 bases and J by 1 base, leaving 10 bases between them. In germline, CDR1 is SQVTM, CDR2 ANQGSEA. The CDR3 spells CSVVIDTNTEAFF. As DNA, the CDR3 is TGCAGCGTTGTGATAGATACGAACACTGAAGCTTTCTTT.

The rearrangement joins TRBV12-3 or TRBV12-4 to TRBJ2-7; maybe TRBD1 (5 bases). Trimming took 6 bases from V and 2 from J, leaving 11 bases between them. This CDR3 has 13 residues. The CDR3 is CASRDSVTYEQYF. DNA for the CDR3: TGTGCCAGCAGAGACAGTGTTACCTACGAGCAGTACTTC.